Presented here are 14 T cell receptor beta chains from one specimen sequenced in a study of shared clonotypes between healthy human individuals (dated by TCRdb to about 2020). Receptors were amplified or captured by the immunoSEQ multiplex PCR assay. The clones in this table, taken by TCRdb from immuneACCESS, are in-frame only. Not every clone is retained; where verified, under half of the shortfall comes from an unresolved V gene, and the cause of the rest is unknown. The sample table shows 450,000 to 650,000 clones, and roughly 72% are seen once. The ten largest clonotypes hold around 13% of the sample. Material: PBMCs. The source of these receptors is a woman in her 40s in good health. Some clones in this sample may be carry-over from other donors' samples.

This clone has only a few counts. This rearrangement joins TRBV18 to TRBJ2-2, with D possibly matching TRBD2 (5 bases). Trimming pared 3 bases from V and 8 bases from J, leaving 7 bases between. In germline, CDR1 is KGHSH, CDR2 LQKENI. CDR3 length: 12 residues. CDR3 sequence (DNA): TGTGCCAGCTCACCGCGGGCTGGGGAGCTGTTTTTT. It specifies CASSPRAGELFF.

In DNA, the CDR3 is TGTGCCAGTACCGGGGCCTATGAAAAACTGTTTTTT. Translating gives CASTGAYEKLFF. The chain is built from TRBV19 and TRBJ1-4, with D maybe TRBD1 (5 bases). CDR3 length: 12 amino acids. Germline CDR1 reads LNHDA; CDR2 reads SQIVND (reference sequence). Deletions cut 7 bases from V and 6 bases from J, with 9 bases between.

The chain uses TRBV5-1 and TRBJ1-5; D may be TRBD1 (6 bases). V was shortened by 5 bases and J by 6 bases, with 12 bases between the two germline ends. This CDR3 is built from 13 residues. Per germline, CDR1 SGHRS and CDR2 YFSETQ. The CDR3 loop reads CASSRGEAQPQHF. The CDR3, as DNA: TGCGCCAGCAGTAGGGGGGAGGCTCAGCCCCAGCATTTT. The complete variable domain, with remaining parts taken from reference TRBV5-1 and TRBJ1-5, reads KAGVTQTPRYLIKTRGQQVTLSCSPISGHRSVSWYQQTPGQGLQFLFEYFSETQRNKGNFPGRFSGRQFSNSRSEMNVSTLELGDSALYLCASSRGEAQPQHFGDGTRLSIL.

V and J are TRBV29-1 and TRBJ1-1, with D maybe TRBD1 (6 bases). The CDR3 consists of 13 residues. CDR1 and CDR2 (germline): SQVTM, ANQGSEA. Trimming took off 7 bases at V and 5 bases at J, with 17 bases between the two ends. CDR3 region: CSGNRAERTEAFF. The CDR3 bases are TGCAGCGGGAACAGGGCCGAAAGGACTGAAGCTTTCTTT.

The rearrangement links TRBV10-1 to TRBJ2-7, with D unresolved. Trimming took off 2 bases at V and 5 bases at J, with 7 bases between the two ends. The CDR3 totals 12 residues. The germline CDR1 and CDR2 sequences are WNHNN and SYGVQD (reference sequence). The CDR3 DNA sequence: TGCGCCAGCAGTGAGGACACCCACGAGCAGTACTTC. This sequence encodes CASSEDTHEQYF.

This clone was seen repeatedly, ten times or more. V gene TRBV6-4 combines with J gene TRBJ2-3; 8 bases align to TRBD2. Germline-derived CDR1 and CDR2 are MRHNA and SNTAGT. The CDR3 runs 15 residues. With V trimmed by 2 bases and J by 3 bases, 4 bases remained unmatched. CDR3 loop: CASSDGAGVTDTQYF. CDR3 DNA: TGTGCCAGCAGTGACGGAGCGGGAGTGACAGATACGCAGTATTTT.

The DNA for the CDR3 is TGTGCCAGCAGCTTGGTGACAGGTTATGGCTACACCTTC. This sequence encodes CASSLVTGYGYTF. The rearrangement joins TRBV5-5 to TRBJ1-2; a weak D match, TRBD1 (6 bases). The V gene's germline CDR1 is SGHKS and CDR2 YYEKEE (reference sequence). V lost 0 bases and J lost 5, with 8 bases in between. CDR3 length: 13 residues.

CDR3 loop: CASSLQGAWETQYF. CDR3 in DNA: TGTGCCAGCAGCTTACAGGGGGCTTGGGAGACCCAGTACTTC. V and J are TRBV5-4 and TRBJ2-5, with 9 bases aligning to TRBD1. The germline gives CDR1 SGHNT, CDR2 YYREEE (reference sequence). After removal of 2 bases from V and 5 bases from J, the junction contained 4 bases not matched to a gene. The length of the CDR3 is 14 residues.

The CDR3 DNA follows: TGTGCCAGCAGCTTAGATCAGGGTCCCTACGAGCAGTACTTC. Protein: CASSLDQGPYEQYF. The chain joins TRBV11-2 to TRBJ2-7, with a tentative D call TRBD1 (5 bases). The germline CDR1 and CDR2 sequences are SGHAT and FQNNGV. CDR3 length equals 14 residues. The V and J ends lost 0 bases and 2 bases respectively, with 8 bases between them.

This clone was counted between two and nine times. The chain links TRBV15 to TRBJ1-2; D may be TRBD1 (5 bases). Trimming removed 3 bases from V and 5 bases from J, with 10 bases in between. The germline V gene encodes CDR1 LNHNV and CDR2 YYDKDF (reference sequence). CDR3 size: 13 residues. In nucleotides, the CDR3 is TGTGCCACCAGCAGGACAGTGGGTTATGGCTACACCTTC. It is translated as CATSRTVGYGYTF.

V gene TRBV7-7 combines with J gene TRBJ2-6; possible D gene TRBD2, 5 bases. This CDR3 has 18 residues. V was pared by 5 bases and J by 5 bases, with 22 bases between. Germline lookup yields CDR1 SSHAT and CDR2 FNYEAQ (reference sequence). The CDR3 is CASSGLLKCQSRANVLTF. In DNA form, the CDR3 reads TGTGCCAGCAGCGGACTTCTTAAGTGCCAAAGTCGGGCCAACGTCCTGACTTTC.

Regarding this clone: Just one base apart from a much larger clone, this may be a read error. Other DNA sequences in the same sample also yield this CDR3. This CDR3 is CASSDRAGANVLTF. CDR3 DNA: TGTGCCAGCAGTGATAGGGCTGGGGCCAACGTCCTGACTTTC. This chain links TRBV2 with TRBJ2-6, with no clear D. Per germline, CDR1 SNHLY and CDR2 FYNNEI. The CDR3 runs 14 residues. Trimming stripped 3 bases from V and 2 bases from J, with 5 bases between. Full variable domain (remainder filled in from reference TRBV2 and TRBJ2-6): EPEVTQTPSHQVTQMGQEVILRCVPISNHLYFYWYRQILGQKVEFLVSFYNNEISEKSEIFDDQFSVERPDGSNFTLKIRSTKLEDSAMYFCASSDRAGANVLTFGAGSRLTVL.

V and J are TRBV11-2 and TRBJ2-7; D may be TRBD1 (6 bases). Germline V gene sequence: CDR1 SGHAT, CDR2 FQNNGV. The CDR3 spans 15 residues. The V gene lost 4 bases and the J gene lost 3 bases, with 16 bases spanning the gap. The CDR3 here is CASSSRGITGYEQYF. CDR3 in DNA: TGTGCCAGCAGCTCCAGGGGCATCACGGGCTACGAGCAGTACTTC.

As to this clone: A far more abundant clone sits one base away, making this likely a read error. No conserved phenylalanine or tryptophan ends this CDR3, so it is likely a read error. The rearrangement joins TRBV9 to TRBJ1-1, with TRBD1 matching over 9 bases. Germline CDR1 SGDLS, CDR2 YYNGEE. The CDR3 loop spans 15 amino acids. The trim removed 0 bases at V and 6 bases at J, leaving 6 bases unmatched. For the CDR3, the DNA is TGTGCCAGCAGCGTAGGGGGACAGGGCCATTCTGAAGCTTTCCTT. Translated, it gives CASSVGGQGHSEAFL.